The 10 T cell receptor beta chains below come from one sample, sequenced in a study of Tregs in tolerant kidney transplant recipients (dated 2019 in TCRdb). The library was built by means of the immunoSEQ multiplex PCR assay. As stored in TCRdb, this immuneACCESS dataset retains in-frame rearrangements with V and J assigned. A fraction of the clones does not appear; measured against another copy, unresolved V genes explain less than half of the discrepancy, and the remainder lacks a known reason. Present in this sample are roughly 80,000 clones, approximately 90% of which were seen just once. The ten largest make up 0.3% to 0.4% of the sample. This specimen's time point label, interpreted: blood sample drawn before combined kidney and bone marrow transplant. This specimen consisted of Tregs from blood, obtained before the transplant. The receptors come from a human donor who received a combined kidney and bone marrow transplant.

The chain employs TRBV2 and TRBJ2-7, with D hard to call. The V end lost 7 bases, the J end lost 2 bases, and 15 bases lay between the germline ends. The V gene's germline CDR1 is SNHLY and CDR2 FYNNEI. CDR3 size: 14 residues. The CDR3 DNA is TGTGCCAGCAATTTTTTAGGGCCGACCTACGAGCAGTACTTC. Protein product: CASNFLGPTYEQYF.

V and J are TRBV5-1 and TRBJ2-3; possibly TRBD1 for D (5 bases). The ends were cut back, 5 bases at V and 3 bases at J, with 13 bases in the middle. This CDR3 is 14 amino acids long. Germline loops: CDR1 SGHRS, CDR2 YFSETQ. In DNA, the CDR3 is TGCGCCAGCAGGACAGCCTTGGGAACAGATACGCAGTATTTT. Its translation: CASRTALGTDTQYF. The variable domain in full, with the rest retrieved from reference TRBV5-1 and TRBJ2-3, is KAGVTQTPRYLIKTRGQQVTLSCSPISGHRSVSWYQQTPGQGLQFLFEYFSETQRNKGNFPGRFSGRQFSNSRSEMNVSTLELGDSALYLCASRTALGTDTQYFGPGTRLTVL.

This CDR3 reads CASSVTRHTYNEQFF. DNA for the CDR3: TGTGCCAGCAGCGTAACGAGACACACTTACAATGAGCAGTTCTTC. This chain joins TRBV9 and TRBJ2-1; no firm D call. The germline gives CDR1 SGDLS, CDR2 YYNGEE. V gave up 1 base and J gave up 4 bases, with 12 bases separating them. The CDR3 has 15 residues. The full variable domain, with the rest looked up from reference TRBV9 and TRBJ2-1, is DSGVTQTPKHLITATGQRVTLRCSPRSGDLSVYWYQQSLDQGLQFLIQYYNGEERAKGNILERFSAQQFPDLHSELNLSSLELGDSALYFCASSVTRHTYNEQFFGPGTRLTVL.

This clone was counted a few times. The chain has TRBV6-6 and TRBJ2-7, with a possible D match to TRBD1 (5 bases). The CDR3 is made up of 12 amino acids. With 5 bases removed from V and 4 bases from J, the gap between germline ends came to 9 bases. Germline CDR1 reads MNHNY; CDR2 reads SVGAGI (reference sequence). CDR3 amino acids: CASSTQGYEQYF. The DNA of the CDR3 is TGTGCCAGCAGTACCCAGGGTTACGAGCAGTACTTC.

V usage is TRBV4-2 and J usage is TRBJ1-2; D is uncertain. The germline V gene encodes CDR1 LGHNA and CDR2 YNFKEQ. Trimming stripped 1 base from V and 4 bases from J, with 16 bases between. The CDR3 length is 16 residues. CDR3 region: CASSQVAFGETYGYTF. CDR3 nucleotides: TGTGCCAGCAGCCAAGTGGCGTTTGGGGAAACCTATGGCTACACCTTC.

This chain joins TRBV4-3 and TRBJ2-7, with 7 bases that match TRBD1. Trimming took 4 bases from V and 2 from J; bases not matched to a gene: 8. This CDR3 has 15 amino acids. Per the germline V gene, CDR1 is LGHNA and CDR2 is YSLEER. The CDR3 bases are TGCGCCAGCAGCCCCTCAGGGGGATCCCCCTACGAGCAGTACTTC. This sequence encodes CASSPSGGSPYEQYF.

V gene TRBV5-6 combines with J gene TRBJ1-2, with 7 bases aligning to TRBD1. J was trimmed by 8 bases and V by 4 bases; bases with no gene match: 5. The CDR3 has 12 residues. Germline V lookup: CDR1 SGHDT, CDR2 YYEEEE. The CDR3 region is CASSNSDRGYTF. The CDR3 nucleotides are TGTGCCAGCAGCAACTCGGACAGGGGCTACACCTTC.

This clone came up a few times. The CDR3: CASSLVGGPTYYEQYF. The CDR3 bases are TGTGCCAGCAGCTTAGTGGGGGGCCCGACTTACTACGAGCAGTACTTC. The chain combines TRBV7-2 with TRBJ2-7; D may match TRBD1 or TRBD2 (6 bases each). Germline loops: CDR1 SGHTA, CDR2 FQGNSA. The V end lost 1 base, the J end lost 3 bases, and 16 bases lay between the germline ends. CDR3 length: 16 residues.

V gene TRBV6-6 combines with J gene TRBJ1-5; D gene uncertain. Germline loops: CDR1 MNHNY, CDR2 SVGAGI (reference sequence). Trimming stripped 0 bases from V and 2 bases from J, with 5 bases between. This CDR3 is built from 14 residues. The CDR3 coding sequence is TGTGCCAGCAGTTACTCCCGGGGCAATCAGCCCCAGCATTTT. Translation: CASSYSRGNQPQHF.

This clone came up a few times. The CDR3 region has the DNA TGTGCCACCAGAATGGGGGGGGACGAAAACACCATATATTTT. Translated, it gives CATRMGGDENTIYF. The chain couples TRBV6-6 to TRBJ1-3; a possible D gene is TRBD1 (5 bases). The germline V gene encodes CDR1 MNHNY and CDR2 SVGAGI (reference sequence). This CDR3 contains 14 residues. V shed 10 bases and J shed 6 bases, with 19 bases lying between them.